This T cell receptor (beta chain) was sequenced during a study of blood T cell repertoires in COVID-19. The wider study: The study drew acute and convalescent COVID-19 samples from the United States, Italy and Spain. In each case, the material was cDNA or gDNA derived from T cells, B-cell-depleted T cells, or PBMCs.

Authors' analysis steps: Nucleated cell counts were estimated from reference gene primer amplification. Method: immunoSEQ multiplex PCR; TCRdb's copy keeps in-frame clones and lacks some. The V and J calls and clone size come from that table; D and trimming were worked out from the DNA. The table lists 25,000 to 30,000 clones, approximately 84% of them singletons, with 50% to 65% in the top ten. Germline lookup yields CDR1 SGHKS and CDR2 YYEKEE (reference sequence). Trimming cost V 4 bases and J 7 bases; bases outside gene matches: 8. The CDR3 spans 14 residues. The TCR comes from a man in his fifties or sixties with active or convalescent COVID-19. The sequenced sample was peripheral blood. The rearrangement uses TRBV5-5 and TRBJ1-2; 9 bases are a match to TRBD1. The CDR3 coding sequence is TGTGCCAGCAGCGAGGAAACAGGGGGCCTTGGCTACACCTTC. Its protein product is CASSEETGGLGYTF.